A single TCR beta chain is shown here with its context. Its antigen is unknown. The data were taken from a study of shared clonotypes between healthy human individuals. Study at large: CD4 naive and CD4 memory each took three plates per donor, while CD8 naive took two and CD8 memory one. The study, taken as a whole, reports: Approximately 4.9% of naive CD4 clonotypes were shared across a few donors. Sorted-subset sequencing was shown by rarefaction to be incomplete despite large depth.

Some clones are missing from TCRdb's copy, which holds only in-frame ones; the method was immunoSEQ multiplex PCR. Seen here are around 1 million clones, 70% to 85% observed once, and the top ten hold approximately 1.5%. Among the donors, all were Caucasian adults who lived in Nashville, Tennessee. The V gene lost 5 bases and the J gene lost 5 bases, with 15 bases spanning the gap. Germline CDR1 and CDR2: SQVTM and ANQGSEA. The CDR3 length is 13 residues. The chain joins TRBV29-1 to TRBJ1-2, with no clear D. The clonotype originates from a man aged 18 to 29 in good health. Sequencing input: memory CD4+ T cells sorted from blood. Subset specified: CD45RA-negative fraction. CDR3 residues: CSVSSNGVYGYTF. Here the CDR3 DNA reads TGCAGCGTTTCTTCCAACGGCGTTTATGGCTACACCTTC. Filled out from reference TRBV29-1 and TRBJ1-2, the complete variable domain reads SAVISQKPSRDICQRGTSLTIQCQVDSQVTMMFWYRQQPGQSLTLIATANQGSEATYESGFVIDKFPISRPNLTFSTLTVSNMSPEDSSIYLCSVSSNGVYGYTFGSGTRLTVV.